These T cell receptor beta chains were read from a single sample in a study of Ad26.COV2.S vaccination and SARS-CoV-2 variants. Clones were read by immunoSEQ multiplex PCR, and TCRdb kept only the in-frame ones, dropping some. This sample has about 680,000 clones, with roughly 90% found just once. The source was peripheral blood, collected in a trial of Ad26.COV2.S vaccine versus placebo. The receptors derive from a person between 18 and 65 years old who received the Ad26.COV2.S COVID-19 vaccine or a placebo. The CDR3 runs from the conserved cysteine through the conserved F or W. Each record gives: J gene, clone size, D gene, V gene, CDR3 DNA, CDR3 protein. A D gene is named only where the DNA matches it firmly. The size field is filled for only some rows; it gives once, few, many or a size class.

>TRBJ2-1|once|.|TRBV20-1
TGCAGTGCCCGGGACTTCAATGAGCAGTTCTTC
CSARDFNEQFF
>TRBJ1-1|.|.|TRBV7-9
TGTGCCAGCAGCTTAGGGCCAGCGCAAGCTTTCTTT
CASSLGPAQAFF
>TRBJ2-7|.|TRBD1|TRBV15
TGTGCCACCAGCAGAGAAAAGGGGGCGAGGAGCGAGCAGTACTTC
CATSREKGARSEQYF
>TRBJ2-3|.|TRBD2|TRBV4-2
TGTGCCAGCAGCCAAGATGGGGCGGGGGGCACAGATACGCAGTATTTT
CASSQDGAGGTDTQYF
>TRBJ1-5|.|TRBD1|TRBV3-1/TRBV3-2
TGTGCCAGCAGCCCCGGGACAGGGCCCAATCAGCCCCAGCATTTT
CASSPGTGPNQPQHF
>TRBJ1-1|.|.|TRBV7-9
TGTGCCAGCAGCTTTCCGGGGCCGGAAGCTTTCTTT
CASSFPGPEAFF
>TRBJ1-2|.|.|TRBV5-1
TGCGCCAGCAGCTTGGGGTCAGGCCCTCGGTACACCTTC
CASSLGSGPRYTF
>TRBJ1-4|.|TRBD1|TRBV7-9
TGTGCCAGCAGCTCCCCGGACAGGGTTGGTGAAAAACTGTTTTTT
CASSSPDRVGEKLFF
>TRBJ1-4|.|.|TRBV6-1
TGTGCCAGCAGTGACACAACTAATGAAAAACTGTTTTTT
CASSDTTNEKLFF
>TRBJ1-5|.|TRBD1|TRBV2
TGTGCCAGCAGTGAGACGGGACAGGGGAGTCAGCCCCAGCATTTT
CASSETGQGSQPQHF
>TRBJ2-7|.|.|TRBV6-4
TGTGCCAGCAGCGGTAAGCGAGACAGGTCCTACGAGCAGTACTTC
CASSGKRDRSYEQYF
>TRBJ2-7|.|.|TRBV18
TGTGCCAGCTCCCAAAGGGGCAGCTCCTACGAGCAGTACTTC
CASSQRGSSYEQYF
>TRBJ1-1|few|.|TRBV19
TGTGCCAGTAGCCGAAGGAACACTGAAGCTTTCTTT
CASSRRNTEAFF
>TRBJ2-3|.|TRBD1|TRBV19
TGTGCCAGTAACCCAGGGGGATACACAGATACGCAGTATTTT
CASNPGGYTDTQYF
>TRBJ1-4|.|.|TRBV11-2
TGTGCCAGCAGCTTATTGAGGGCTGAAAAACTGTTTTTT
CASSLLRAEKLFF
>TRBJ2-7|once|TRBD2|TRBV6-5
TGTGCCAGCAGTTACTCCGGGGGGAGCTCCTACGAGCAGTACTTC
CASSYSGGSSYEQYF
>TRBJ1-1|.|.|TRBV19
TGTGCCAGTAGTTACGGCAGTGGAGCTTTCTTT
CASSYGSGAFF
>TRBJ1-1|once|.|TRBV18
TGTGCCAGCTCACCAGGGGAGGCTAACACTGAAGCTTTCTTT
CASSPGEANTEAFF
>TRBJ2-3|.|TRBD1|TRBV7-6
TGTGCCAGCAGCTTAGGACAGGGTGGATTCACAGATACGCAGTATTTT
CASSLGQGGFTDTQYF
>TRBJ2-3|.|.|TRBV23-1
TGCGCCAGCACGACCGTATCGCCGTCGCAGTATTTT
CASTTVSPSQYF
>TRBJ2-2|.|.|TRBV2
TGTGCCAGCACCCCCCTCGGAGTCATGACCGGGGAGCTGTTTTTT
CASTPLGVMTGELFF
>TRBJ2-5|.|.|TRBV7-2
TGTGCCAGCAGCGCTAGGGCCCGGGAGACCCAGTACTTC
CASSARARETQYF
>TRBJ2-7|.|TRBD2|TRBV29-1
TGCAGCGTTGTGGGACTAGCGGAGTACGAGCAGTACTTC
CSVVGLAEYEQYF
>TRBJ1-2|.|.|TRBV5-1
TGCGCCAGCAGCTCAGGGACGGCCAACTATGGCTACACCTTC
CASSSGTANYGYTF
>TRBJ1-6|.|.|TRBV25-1
TGTGCCAGCAGTGATTGGGCCGGGCAATCCTATAATTCACCCCTCCACTTT
CASSDWAGQSYNSPLHF
>TRBJ2-7|few|TRBD2|TRBV6-6
TGTGCCAGCAGCCCTAAACGGACACCCTCGGGGGGGGAGCAGTACTTC
CASSPKRTPSGGEQYF
>TRBJ2-2|.|.|TRBV6-6
TGTGCCAGCAGTTACCCCGACAGGAACACCGGGGAGCTGTTTTTT
CASSYPDRNTGELFF
>TRBJ2-5|.|.|TRBV7-7
TGTGCCAGCAGCTTGAATAATGGAGTGACCCAGTACTTC
CASSLNNGVTQYF
>TRBJ2-6|once|.|TRBV27
TGTGCCAGCAGTTTTAACTCTGGGGCCAACGTCCTGACTTTC
CASSFNSGANVLTF
>TRBJ1-4|.|.|TRBV18
TGTGCCAGCTCACCACCGTCTAATGAAAAACTGTTTTTT
CASSPPSNEKLFF
>TRBJ2-2|.|.|TRBV7-3
TGTGCCAGCAGCTTAACAGGGGGGATAACCGGGGAGCTGTTTTTT
CASSLTGGITGELFF
>TRBJ1-5|.|.|TRBV13
TGTGCCAGCAGCTTAGGAGGTCAGCCCCAGCATTTT
CASSLGGQPQHF
>TRBJ2-1|.|TRBD2|TRBV29-1
TGCAGCGGTCGGGAGGGCGACACCTACAATGAGCAGTTCTTC
CSGREGDTYNEQFF
>TRBJ1-2|.|TRBD1|TRBV27
TGTGCCAGCAGCTCGGACAGGAACTATGGCTACACCTTC
CASSSDRNYGYTF
>TRBJ2-1|.|.|TRBV19
TGTGCCAGTAGTCCCTTTGGGACGGAGGTCTACAATGAGCAGTTCTTC
CASSPFGTEVYNEQFF
>TRBJ2-7|.|TRBD2|TRBV27
TGTGCCAGCAGTTATCGGGAGGGCTACGAGCAGTACTTC
CASSYREGYEQYF
>TRBJ2-5|.|TRBD2|TRBV6-5
TGTGCCAGCAGTTACTACGCCCTAGCGGGAGAAGAGACCCAGTACTTC
CASSYYALAGEETQYF
>TRBJ1-2|.|TRBD1|TRBV29-1
TGCAGCGCTCCATCACAGGGGCGGAACTATGGCTACACCTTC
CSAPSQGRNYGYTF
>TRBJ2-7|few|TRBD1|TRBV7-9
TGTGCCAGCAGCTCCGACAGGGGGCGGCGGGACGAGCAGTACTTC
CASSSDRGRRDEQYF